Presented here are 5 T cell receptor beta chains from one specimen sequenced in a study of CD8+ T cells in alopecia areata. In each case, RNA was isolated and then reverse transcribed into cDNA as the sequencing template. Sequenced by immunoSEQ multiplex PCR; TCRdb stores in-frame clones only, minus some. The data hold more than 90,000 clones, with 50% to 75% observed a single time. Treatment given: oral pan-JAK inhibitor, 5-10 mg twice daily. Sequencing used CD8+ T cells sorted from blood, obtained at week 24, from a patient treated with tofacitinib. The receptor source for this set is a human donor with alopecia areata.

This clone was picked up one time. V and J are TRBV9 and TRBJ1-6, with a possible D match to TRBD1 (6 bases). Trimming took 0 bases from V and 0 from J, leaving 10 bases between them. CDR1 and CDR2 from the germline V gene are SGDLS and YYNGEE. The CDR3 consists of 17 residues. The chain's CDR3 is CASSVEGDPSYNSPLHF. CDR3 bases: TGTGCCAGCAGCGTAGAGGGGGACCCCTCCTATAATTCACCCCTCCACTTT.

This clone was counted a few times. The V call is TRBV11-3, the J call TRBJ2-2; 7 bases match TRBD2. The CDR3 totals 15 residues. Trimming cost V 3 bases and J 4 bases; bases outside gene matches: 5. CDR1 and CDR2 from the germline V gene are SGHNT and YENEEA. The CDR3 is CASSFERGGTGELFF. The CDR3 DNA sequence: TGTGCCAGCAGCTTCGAGCGGGGCGGCACCGGGGAGCTGTTTTTT.

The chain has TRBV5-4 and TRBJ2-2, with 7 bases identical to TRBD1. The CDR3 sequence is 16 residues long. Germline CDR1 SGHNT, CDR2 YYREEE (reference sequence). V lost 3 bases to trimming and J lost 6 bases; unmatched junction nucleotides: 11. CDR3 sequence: CASSSSTGKEAGELFF. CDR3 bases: TGTGCCAGCAGCTCCTCGACAGGGAAAGAGGCCGGGGAGCTGTTTTTT.

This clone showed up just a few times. Here the CDR3 reads CASSIGQWGYNEQFF. CDR3 coding DNA: TGTGCCAGCAGCATCGGACAGTGGGGCTACAATGAGCAGTTCTTC. The J gene is TRBJ2-1, the V gene TRBV11-2; D is possibly TRBD1 (6 bases). The CDR3 loop spans 15 amino acids. The germline V gene encodes CDR1 SGHAT and CDR2 FQNNGV. V gave up 5 bases and J gave up 3 bases, with 14 bases separating them.

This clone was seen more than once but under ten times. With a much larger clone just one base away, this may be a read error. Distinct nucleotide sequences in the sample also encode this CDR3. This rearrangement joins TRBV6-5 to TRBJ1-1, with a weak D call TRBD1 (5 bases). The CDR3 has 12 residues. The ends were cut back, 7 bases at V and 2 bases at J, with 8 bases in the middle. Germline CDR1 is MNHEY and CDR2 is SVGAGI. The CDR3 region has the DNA TGTGCCAGCAACCAGGGTAACACTGAAGCTTTCTTT. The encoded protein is CASNQGNTEAFF.